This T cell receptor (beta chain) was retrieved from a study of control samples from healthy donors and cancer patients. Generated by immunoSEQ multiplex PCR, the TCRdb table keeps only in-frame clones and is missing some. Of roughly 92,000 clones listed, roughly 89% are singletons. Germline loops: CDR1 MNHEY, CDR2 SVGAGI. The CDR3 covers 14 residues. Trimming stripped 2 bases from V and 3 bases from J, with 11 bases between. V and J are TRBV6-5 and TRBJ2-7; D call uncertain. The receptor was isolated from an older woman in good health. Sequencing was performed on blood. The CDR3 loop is CASSYRPQFYEQYF. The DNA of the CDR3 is TGTGCCAGCAGTTACCGCCCTCAGTTCTACGAGCAGTACTTC.